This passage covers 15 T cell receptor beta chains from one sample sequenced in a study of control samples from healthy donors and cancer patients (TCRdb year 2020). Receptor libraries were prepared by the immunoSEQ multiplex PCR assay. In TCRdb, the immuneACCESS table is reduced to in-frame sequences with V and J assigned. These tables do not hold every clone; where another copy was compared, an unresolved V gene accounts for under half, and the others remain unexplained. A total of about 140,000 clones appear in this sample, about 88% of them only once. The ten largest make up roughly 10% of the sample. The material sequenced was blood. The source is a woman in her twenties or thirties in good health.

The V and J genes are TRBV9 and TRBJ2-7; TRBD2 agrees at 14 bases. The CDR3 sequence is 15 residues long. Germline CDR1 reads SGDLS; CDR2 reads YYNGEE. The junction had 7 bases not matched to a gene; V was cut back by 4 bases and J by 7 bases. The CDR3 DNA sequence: TGTGCCAGCAGCCCGACTAGCGGGAGGGCCCGGGAGCAGTACTTC. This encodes CASSPTSGRAREQYF.

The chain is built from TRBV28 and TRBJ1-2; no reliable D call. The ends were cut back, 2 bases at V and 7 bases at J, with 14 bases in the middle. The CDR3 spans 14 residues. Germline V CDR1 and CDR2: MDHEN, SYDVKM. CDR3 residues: CASSLEQPMGGYTF. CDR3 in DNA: TGTGCCAGCAGTTTAGAACAGCCCATGGGTGGCTACACCTTC.

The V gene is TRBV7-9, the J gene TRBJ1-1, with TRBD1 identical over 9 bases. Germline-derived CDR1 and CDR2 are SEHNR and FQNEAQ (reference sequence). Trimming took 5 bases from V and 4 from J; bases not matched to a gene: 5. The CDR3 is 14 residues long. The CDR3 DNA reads TGTGCCAGCAGCCAAAGGACAGGGGTCACTGAAGCTTTCTTT. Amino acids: CASSQRTGVTEAFF.

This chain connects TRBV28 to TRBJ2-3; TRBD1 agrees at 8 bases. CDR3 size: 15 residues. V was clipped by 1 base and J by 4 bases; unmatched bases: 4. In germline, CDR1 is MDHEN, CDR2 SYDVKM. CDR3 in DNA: TGTGCCAGCAGTTTATCAGGGGGCCGGGCAGATACGCAGTATTTT. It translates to CASSLSGGRADTQYF.

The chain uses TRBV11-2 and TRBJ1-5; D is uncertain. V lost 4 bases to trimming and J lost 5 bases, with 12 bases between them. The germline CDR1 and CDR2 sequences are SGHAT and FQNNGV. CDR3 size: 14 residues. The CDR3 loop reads CASSSETNDQPQHF. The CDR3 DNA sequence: TGTGCCAGCAGCTCCGAGACAAACGATCAGCCCCAGCATTTT. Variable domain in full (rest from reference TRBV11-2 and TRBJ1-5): EAGVAQSPRYKIIEKRQSVAFWCNPISGHATLYWYQQILGQGPKLLIQFQNNGVVDDSQLPKDRFSAERLKGVDSTLKIQPAKLEDSAVYLCASSSETNDQPQHFGDGTRLSIL.

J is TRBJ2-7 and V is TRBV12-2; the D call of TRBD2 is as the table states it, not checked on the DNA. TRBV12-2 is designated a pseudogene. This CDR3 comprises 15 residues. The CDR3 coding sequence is TGTGCAAGTCGCCCAACCGACGGAGGATCCTACGAGCAGTACTTC. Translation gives CASRPTDGGSYEQYF.

CDR3 sequence (DNA): TGTGCCAGCAGTTACTCAGTCAATCAGCCCCAGCATTTT. As protein: CASSYSVNQPQHF. This chain connects TRBV6-5 to TRBJ1-5, with unresolved D. There are 13 residues in the CDR3. The V end was cut by 0 bases, the J end by 3 bases, with 3 bases between. The germline V gene encodes CDR1 MNHEY and CDR2 SVGAGI.

The CDR3 loop reads CAISEPRGPYGYTF. The CDR3 bases are TGTGCCATCAGTGAGCCCAGGGGGCCCTATGGCTACACCTTC. The chain is built from TRBV10-3 and TRBJ1-2, with 8 bases that match TRBD1. The V segment lost 2 bases and the J segment 4 bases; nucleotides outside the gene matches: 3. Germline V CDR1 and CDR2: ENHRY, SYGVKD. This CDR3 has 14 amino acids.

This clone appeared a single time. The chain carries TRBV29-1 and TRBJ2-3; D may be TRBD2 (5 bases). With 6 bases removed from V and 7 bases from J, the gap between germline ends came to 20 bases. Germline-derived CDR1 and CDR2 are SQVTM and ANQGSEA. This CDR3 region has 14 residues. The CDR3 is CSVGYGETGNTQYF. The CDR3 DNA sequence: TGCAGCGTCGGATATGGGGAAACGGGAAATACGCAGTATTTT.

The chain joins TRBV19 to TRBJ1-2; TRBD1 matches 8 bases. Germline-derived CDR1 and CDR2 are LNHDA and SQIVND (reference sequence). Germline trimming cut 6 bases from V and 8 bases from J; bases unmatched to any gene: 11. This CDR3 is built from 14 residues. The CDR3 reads CASRDLAGGRGYTF. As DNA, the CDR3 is TGTGCCAGTAGAGACCTAGCAGGGGGCCGAGGCTACACCTTC. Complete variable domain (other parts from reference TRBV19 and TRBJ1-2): DGGITQSPKYLFRKEGQNVTLSCEQNLNHDAMYWYRQDPGQGLRLIYYSQIVNDFQKGDIAEGYSVSREKKESFPLTVTSAQKNPTAFYLCASRDLAGGRGYTFGSGTRLTVV.

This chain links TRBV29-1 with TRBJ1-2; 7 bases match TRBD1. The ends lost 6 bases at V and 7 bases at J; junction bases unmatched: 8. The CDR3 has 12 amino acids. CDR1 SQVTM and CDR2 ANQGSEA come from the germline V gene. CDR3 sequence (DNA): TGCAGCGTGTCCACAGGGGACCCTGGCTACACCTTC. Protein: CSVSTGDPGYTF.

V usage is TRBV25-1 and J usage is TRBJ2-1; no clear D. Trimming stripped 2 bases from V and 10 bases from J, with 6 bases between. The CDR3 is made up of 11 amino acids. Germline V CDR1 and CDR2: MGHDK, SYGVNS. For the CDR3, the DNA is TGTGCCAGCAGTGAAGATGGGGAGCAGTTCTTC. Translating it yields CASSEDGEQFF.

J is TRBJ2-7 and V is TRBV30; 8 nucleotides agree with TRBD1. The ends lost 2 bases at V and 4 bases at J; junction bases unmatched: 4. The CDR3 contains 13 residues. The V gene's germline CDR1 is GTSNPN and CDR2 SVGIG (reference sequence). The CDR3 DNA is TGTGCCTGGAGTCAGGGGGCGGTTTACGAGCAGTACTTC. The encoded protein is CAWSQGAVYEQYF.

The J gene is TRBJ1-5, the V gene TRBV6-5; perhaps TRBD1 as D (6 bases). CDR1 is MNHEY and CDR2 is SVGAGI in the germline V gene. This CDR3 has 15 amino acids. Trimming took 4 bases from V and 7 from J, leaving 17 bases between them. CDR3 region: CASSLGRGRVQPQHF. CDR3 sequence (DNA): TGTGCCAGCAGTTTAGGCAGGGGCCGCGTGCAGCCCCAGCATTTT.

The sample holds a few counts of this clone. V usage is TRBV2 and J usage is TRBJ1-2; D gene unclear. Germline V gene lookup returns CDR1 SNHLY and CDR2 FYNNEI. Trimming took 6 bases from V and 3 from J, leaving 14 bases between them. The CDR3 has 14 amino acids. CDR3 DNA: TGTGCCAGCAGACCCGCTCTTGGGGACTATGGCTACACCTTC. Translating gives CASRPALGDYGYTF.